This T cell receptor (beta chain) was recorded in a study of blood T cell repertoires in COVID-19. The method was immunoSEQ multiplex PCR; TCRdb's version includes in-frame clones alone and lacks a portion of them. Of about 170,000 clones in the sample, approximately 92% were seen once. The CDR3 runs 12 residues. Deletions cut 3 bases from V and 2 bases from J, with 5 bases between. Germline V lookup: CDR1 LGHDT, CDR2 YNNKEL (reference sequence). The source material was peripheral blood. This receptor was taken from a woman in her fifties or sixties with acute or convalescent COVID-19. The genes are TRBV3-1 (or the pseudogene TRBV3-2) and TRBJ2-7, with D tentatively TRBD2 (5 bases). The CDR3 is CASSHGTYEQYF. The CDR3 DNA follows: TGTGCCAGCAGCCACGGGACCTACGAGCAGTACTTC.